This T cell receptor (beta chain) was observed in a study of response to subunit inactivated influenza vaccine. Study-wide findings and caveats: Only a handful of new T cells, the authors suggested, are recruited with each seasonal influenza vaccination.

About this clonotype: Its antigen is currently unknown.

After removal of 5 bases from V and 2 bases from J, the junction contained 3 bases not matched to a gene. The germline gives CDR1 KGHSH, CDR2 LQKENI. The CDR3 covers 14 residues. Via MiXCR, TCRdb re-called the RT-PCR reads, giving one row per CDR3 protein. The profile covers 630,000 or so distinct CDR3 sequences, with 15% to 18% appearing a single time and roughly 10% taken by the ten largest. Material: PBMCs from blood, obtained 11 to 12 days after vaccination. This receptor was taken from a man aged 50-60 years who received an inactivated influenza vaccine. The chain joins TRBV18 to TRBJ2-5; the match to TRBD2 covers 9 bases. As DNA, the CDR3 is TGTGCCAGCTCAACTAGCGGGCATCAAGAGACCCAGTACTTC. Translated: CASSTSGHQETQYF.